This TCR beta chain comes out of a study of blood T cell repertoires in COVID-19. Background on the study: Researchers got acute and convalescent COVID-19 samples from the United States, Italy and Spain. Nucleic acid was either cDNA or gDNA, and it came from T cells, B-cell-depleted T cells, or PBMCs.

Original handling: From reference gene primer amplification, estimates of nucleated cell counts were derived. Sequencing used immunoSEQ multiplex PCR; TCRdb keeps in-frame clones, though not all of them. That table is the source of V, J and clone size, and D and trimming were worked out from the DNA. The sample holds approximately 200,000 clones, about 91% seen once. Trimming took 4 bases from V and 4 from J; bases not matched to a gene: 5. The CDR3 is made up of 14 amino acids. Germline lookup yields CDR1 SGHNT and CDR2 YYREEE (reference sequence). V is TRBV5-4 and J is TRBJ1-1; 9 bases map to TRBD1. Sequenced input: peripheral blood. The sequence came from a woman in her twenties or thirties with acute or convalescent COVID-19. The CDR3 nucleotides are TGTGCCAGCAGCACGGACAGGGGTTCCACTGAAGCTTTCTTT. This translates into CASSTDRGSTEAFF.